This record concerns one T cell receptor beta chain sequence. Its antigen is not known. Germline assignment: CDR1 SGHAT and CDR2 FQDESV (reference sequence). This CDR3 has 14 amino acids. V lost 5 bases and J lost 0, with 10 bases in between. These data are taken from a study of chemoradiotherapy in HPV16-positive cancers. Study summary: Two HPV16-positive patients' cells yielded candidate HPV-specific clones and common motifs.

Study-wide results and limits: Non-HPV-specific T cells did not expand in tumors during treatment, whereas candidate HPV-specific clones and E7-related motifs did.

The repertoire was sequenced with immunoSEQ multiplex PCR; TCRdb's copy has only in-frame clones and lacks some. The sample has 7,000 or so clones; over 70% are singletons. The TCR was taken from a human donor with HPV-associated anogenital cancer. The chain couples TRBV11-1 to TRBJ1-2; D perhaps matches TRBD1 (5 bases). The sequences come from tumor tissue, collected from a patient who underwent chemoradiotherapy. In DNA, the CDR3 is TGTGCCAGCAGCGGGGGACCGTCTAACTATGGCTACACCTTC. Translated, it gives CASSGGPSNYGYTF.